Sequencing of this TCR beta chain was carried out in a study of identical twins. Overall study findings and caveats: Insertions were reduced in abundant cord blood beta clonotypes but not in memory repertoires. Among out-of-frame alpha sequences shared by twins, low generation probability occurred in excess.

The germline CDR1 and CDR2 sequences are DFQATT and SNEGSKA (reference sequence). The CDR3 contains 14 residues. Trimming took 4 bases from V and 5 from J; bases not matched to a gene: 5. Comment on this clonotype: Its antigen is as yet unknown.

MiXCR, applied by TCRdb to the 5' RACE reads, yields one record per CDR3 protein. Altogether hundreds of thousands of distinct CDR3 sequences are present, approximately 24% being singletons, with the ten largest covering 2.9%. These data were also reused for a study on T cells expressing NK-cell markers. That publication notes: Seven of the eight sequenced donors were classified as HCMV-seropositive, and one was classified as seronegative. Whether expanded NKG2C+ T cell clones were HCMV specific stayed uncertain.

The rearrangement links TRBV20-1 to TRBJ2-2, with 9 nucleotides matching TRBD1. The TCR was taken from a woman aged 18-29 years in good health. The sequenced sample was CD4+ T cells sorted from blood. This chain's CDR3 is CSAMNRGQTGELFF. The CDR3 nucleotides read TGCAGTGCTATGAACAGGGGGCAAACCGGGGAGCTGTTTTTT.